This TCR beta chain was captured in a study of CD8 T cells in Susac syndrome. A single count supports this clonotype. The antigen remains undetermined. TCR beta sequences were obtained from blood CD8+ and CD4+ T cells. TEMRA cells were FACS-enriched, and CD8+ and CD4+ T cells were isolated negatively. Study-wide findings and caveats: It was acknowledged in the study that its TCR sequencing and HLA analysis involved a relatively small number of individuals.

Random hexamers were used to reverse transcribe roughly 0.5 to 1 ug of RNA. The TCR beta CDR3 was amplified by immunoSEQ multiplex PCR across 54 Vbeta, 13 Jbeta. TCRdb redid the calling of the immunoSEQ multiplex PCR reads with MiXCR, one entry per CDR3 protein. The sample consists of approximately 200,000 distinct CDR3 sequences, about 95% of them appearing once. Trimming shortened V by 4 bases and J by 4 bases, and 16 bases separated the two germline ends. Germline V gene lookup returns CDR1 GTSNPN and CDR2 SVGIG (reference sequence). This CDR3 has 14 amino acids. V and J are TRBV30 and TRBJ1-2; D is unclear. Source material: CD4+ T cells from PBMCs. The sequence derives from a human donor with multiple sclerosis. CDR3 nucleotide sequence: TGTGCCTGGACGGCGGAAAAACCCGGCTATGGCTACACCTTC. Its protein is CAWTAEKPGYGYTF.